Shown below are 6 T cell receptor beta chains from a single sample sequenced in a study of OX40 agonist ivuxolimab in advanced cancers. The method was immunoSEQ multiplex PCR; TCRdb's version includes in-frame clones alone and lacks a portion of them. Of tens of thousands of clones detected, 80% to 90% appear once; the ten largest clones hold roughly 0.88%. Here the sequenced sample was CD4+ or CD8+ T cells sorted from blood, taken in a trial of the OX40 agonist ivuxolimab. The source is an adult with an advanced solid tumor such as melanoma, head and neck, liver or kidney cancer.

The chain is built from TRBV5-5 and TRBJ2-1; 8 bases line up with TRBD1. From germline, CDR1 is SGHKS and CDR2 YYEKEE (reference sequence). Trimming took 0 bases from V and 4 from J; bases not matched to a gene: 6. The CDR3 is made up of 16 amino acids. CDR3 region: CASSLGAQGAYNEQFF. The CDR3 DNA is TGTGCCAGCAGCTTGGGAGCGCAGGGGGCATACAATGAGCAGTTCTTC.

The V gene is TRBV6-1, the J gene TRBJ1-4, with a tentative D call TRBD1 (5 bases). In germline, CDR1 is MNHNS, CDR2 SASEGT. V was clipped by 3 bases and J by 7 bases, with 12 bases between them. This CDR3 is built from 14 residues. CDR3 sequence reads: CASSEVDTGEKLFF. Written as DNA, the CDR3 is TGTGCCAGCAGTGAGGTGGACACCGGTGAAAAACTGTTTTTT.

The chain combines TRBV2 with TRBJ2-3; 10 nucleotides agree with TRBD2. Germline V gene sequence: CDR1 SNHLY, CDR2 FYNNEI. The V gene end was trimmed by 4 bases and the J gene end by 1 base; junction bases not matched to a gene: 2. The CDR3 runs 15 residues. CDR3 nucleotides: TGTGCCAGCAGTGTCCTAGCGGGAGGCACAGATACGCAGTATTTT. It yields the protein CASSVLAGGTDTQYF.

The chain combines TRBV19 with TRBJ2-5, with 7 nucleotides matching TRBD2. CDR1 is LNHDA, CDR2 SQIVND, per germline (reference sequence). After removal of 4 bases from V and 3 bases from J, the junction contained 2 bases not matched to a gene. This CDR3 contains 13 residues. In DNA form, the CDR3 reads TGTGCCAGTAGTACTACTAGCGAAGAGACCCAGTACTTC. Protein: CASSTTSEETQYF.

The rearrangement joins TRBV6-6 to TRBJ1-4, with unresolved D. CDR1 is MNHNY, CDR2 SVGAGI, per germline (reference sequence). V lost 4 bases and J 14 bases, leaving 14 bases between the germline ends. CDR3 size: 12 residues. The CDR3 region has the DNA TGTGCCAGCAGTTCGGACCTGGTGGACCTGTTTTTT. Encoded protein: CASSSDLVDLFF.

V usage is TRBV6-5 and J usage is TRBJ2-4, with 10 bases fitting TRBD1. J lost 6 bases, V lost 10 bases, and 3 bases had no gene match. Per the germline V gene, CDR1 is MNHEY and CDR2 is SVGAGI. This CDR3 has 12 residues. The CDR3 here is CATRDRGNIQYF. In DNA, the CDR3 is TGTGCCACCCGGGACAGGGGAAACATTCAGTACTTC.